This entry features one TCR beta chain sequence. Its antigen remains unidentified. A second PCR, run for roughly 7 to 11 cycles, used a sample-barcoded 5' primer plus a J-beta primer mix. Each of the samples gave a minimum of 2.5 million paired-end reads that contained CDR3. TCRdb fed the 5' RACE reads into MiXCR, producing one record per CDR3 protein. The data show around 620,000 distinct CDR3 sequences, 25% to 30% seen once. These data are taken from a study of blood T cells in healthy people across ages. Whole-study findings and limits: Using unsorted PBMCs precluded a conclusive naive versus antigen-experienced comparison.

The CDR3 extends over 17 amino acids. Looked up from germline, CDR1 is LGHNA and CDR2 is YSLEER. Trimming at V came to 2 bases and at J to 9 bases, leaving 11 bases not matched to a gene. The sequence came from a woman aged 70-85 years in good health. The source material was blood. J is TRBJ2-1 and V is TRBV4-3; 12 bases are shared with TRBD2. The CDR3 loop reads CASSQSTSGGLGGEQFF. The CDR3 DNA reads TGCGCCAGCAGCCAATCGACTAGCGGGGGACTTGGGGGTGAGCAGTTCTTC.